This is a list of T cell receptor beta chains from one sample in a study of persistence of HIV-infected CD4 T cells. Sequenced by immunoSEQ multiplex PCR; TCRdb stores in-frame clones only, minus some. Among roughly 34,000 clones listed, roughly 82% were seen once. No antigen has been identified for these receptors. Sequenced here: CD4+ T cells sorted from PBMCs after approximately 19-hour stimulation, sampled from a patient who received antiretroviral therapy. The receptors here all came from an adult woman with HIV who was CMV-seropositive. The CDR3 runs from the conserved cysteine through the conserved F or W. A D gene is named only where the DNA matches it firmly. Some rows mark clone size as missing; the rest say once, few, many or name a class of expanded clone.

CDR3	DNA	V	D	size	J
CASSLQNTEAFF	TGTGCCAGCTCACTACAGAACACTGAAGCTTTCTTT	TRBV18	-	-	TRBJ1-1
CASSSSQGRNEQYF	TGTGCCAGCAGCTCATCACAGGGGAGGAACGAGCAGTACTTC	TRBV27	-	-	TRBJ2-7
CASSPGTATNEKLFF	TGTGCCAGCAGCCCGGGGACAGCAACTAATGAAAAACTGTTTTTT	TRBV7-7	TRBD1	-	TRBJ1-4
CASSRQLGATNYGYTF	TGTGCCAGCAGCCGACAGTTAGGGGCTACTAACTATGGCTACACCTTC	TRBV3-1/TRBV3-2	-	few	TRBJ1-2
CASSLGGGDGSYEQYF	TGTGCCAGCAGCCTAGGCGGGGGGGACGGGAGCTACGAGCAGTACTTC	TRBV4-2	TRBD2	-	TRBJ2-7
CASSGAGPLNQPQHF	TGTGCCAGTAGTGGGGCGGGCCCCCTCAATCAGCCCCAGCATTTT	TRBV19	-	-	TRBJ1-5
CASNQGTGTPGANVLTF	TGTGCCAGTAATCAGGGGACAGGGACCCCTGGGGCCAACGTCCTGACTTTC	TRBV19	TRBD1	-	TRBJ2-6
CASRTQGGGESPLHF	TGTGCCAGCAGAACACAGGGAGGGGGTGAGTCACCCCTCCACTTT	TRBV2	-	-	TRBJ1-6
CSVEGSPLRGTGELFF	TGCAGCGTTGAGGGCAGCCCGTTACGCGGCACCGGGGAGCTGTTTTTT	TRBV29-1	-	-	TRBJ2-2
CASSQNLLAGYSNQPQHF	TGCGCCAGCAGCCAAAATCTTTTGGCAGGCTATAGCAATCAGCCCCAGCATTTT	TRBV4-1	-	-	TRBJ1-5
CASSTQGDTEAFF	TGTGCCAGCTCCACGCAAGGAGACACTGAAGCTTTCTTT	TRBV2	-	-	TRBJ1-1
CASSPDRYEQYF	TGTGCCAGCAGCCCCGACAGATACGAGCAGTACTTC	TRBV7-9	-	once	TRBJ2-7
CATSRVKGTGELFF	TGTGCCACCAGCAGAGTCAAAGGGACCGGGGAGCTGTTTTTT	TRBV15	-	-	TRBJ2-2
CASRPGPSYEQYF	TGCGCCAGCAGACCGGGACCCTCCTACGAGCAGTACTTC	TRBV5-1	-	few	TRBJ2-7
CASSMGGGNQPQHF	TGCGCCAGCAGTATGGGGGGAGGGAATCAGCCCCAGCATTTT	TRBV10-2	-	-	TRBJ1-5
CASSYGLAVYEQYF	TGTGCCAGCAGTTACGGGCTAGCGGTCTACGAGCAGTACTTC	TRBV6-6	TRBD2	-	TRBJ2-7
CASSQNWRGANEQYF	TGTGCCAGCAGCCAAAATTGGCGGGGGGCGAACGAGCAGTACTTC	TRBV3-1/TRBV3-2	TRBD2	-	TRBJ2-7
CSVGRGPPNEQFF	TGCAGCGTTGGTCGGGGGCCACCCAATGAGCAGTTCTTC	TRBV29-1	-	once	TRBJ2-1
CASSRTQGNNEQFF	TGTGCCAGCAGCCGCACACAGGGTAACAATGAGCAGTTCTTC	TRBV5-5	-	few	TRBJ2-1
CASSLDGNSAEAFF	TGCGCCAGCAGCTTGGACGGCAATTCGGCTGAAGCTTTCTTT	TRBV5-1	-	-	TRBJ1-1
CSGESGHTEAFF	TGCAGCGGGGAGTCCGGGCACACTGAAGCTTTCTTT	TRBV29-1	-	few	TRBJ1-1
CASSDGGVSNQPQHF	TGTGCCAGCAGTGACGGGGGGGTTAGCAATCAGCCCCAGCATTTT	TRBV6-1	-	-	TRBJ1-5
CASSAGQGAPRGQGEQFF	TGTGCCAGCAGCGCGGGACAGGGGGCGCCCCGGGGTCAGGGTGAGCAGTTCTTC	TRBV5-4	TRBD1	-	TRBJ2-1
CASSHASILINEQFF	TGTGCCAGCAGCCACGCTAGCATACTCATAAATGAGCAGTTCTTC	TRBV5-6	-	-	TRBJ2-1
CASSFRQTNKGSGELFF	TGTGCCAGCAGCTTTCGCCAGACAAACAAAGGGTCCGGGGAGCTGTTTTTT	TRBV7-8	-	few	TRBJ2-2
CASSRTSGTTGELFF	TGTGCCAGCAGCCGGACTAGCGGGACCACCGGGGAGCTGTTTTTT	TRBV5-5	TRBD2	-	TRBJ2-2
CASSRGRQGARNTEAFF	TGTGCCAGTAGTAGGGGCCGACAGGGGGCGAGGAACACTGAAGCTTTCTTT	TRBV19	TRBD1	few	TRBJ1-1
CASTLGVISGNTIYF	TGTGCCAGCACCCTAGGAGTAATCTCTGGAAACACCATATATTTT	TRBV28	-	-	TRBJ1-3
CASSWDGDSYNEQFF	TGTGCCAGCAGTTGGGACGGTGACTCCTACAATGAGCAGTTCTTC	TRBV28	-	-	TRBJ2-1
CASSLGGQGAGYEQYF	TGTGCCAGCAGCTTAGGGGGACAGGGGGCTGGGTACGAGCAGTACTTC	TRBV7-2	TRBD1	-	TRBJ2-7
CVTSGNYGYTF	TGTGTCACGAGTGGGAACTATGGCTACACCTTC	TRBV30	-	-	TRBJ1-2
CASSEGLAGIGGQFF	TGTGCCAGTAGTGAGGGGCTAGCGGGAATTGGCGGGCAGTTCTTC	TRBV19	TRBD2	-	TRBJ2-1
CASSLGTAGNSPLHF	TGTGCCAGCAGCTTGGGGACCGCTGGGAATTCACCCCTCCACTTT	TRBV7-9	-	-	TRBJ1-6
CASSLAEVNQPQHF	TGTGCCAGCAGCTTGGCCGAGGTTAATCAGCCCCAGCATTTT	TRBV5-5	-	-	TRBJ1-5
CASGLGASYEQYF	TGTGCCAGCGGGTTGGGAGCCTCCTACGAGCAGTACTTC	TRBV27	-	-	TRBJ2-7
CASSLSAQGTSGSEQYF	TGTGCCAGCAGTTTATCCGCCCAAGGGACTAGCGGATCCGAGCAGTACTTC	TRBV27	TRBD2	-	TRBJ2-7
CASSFGQKETQYF	TGTGCCAGCAGCTTCGGACAGAAAGAGACCCAGTACTTC	TRBV5-5	-	-	TRBJ2-5
CASSQGRGNQPQHF	TGTGCCAGCAGCCAAGGACGGGGCAATCAGCCCCAGCATTTT	TRBV4-2	-	-	TRBJ1-5
CASAANYEQYF	TGTGCCAGCGCGGCAAACTACGAGCAGTACTTC	TRBV2	-	-	TRBJ2-7
CASSRRDTAYEQYF	TGTGCCAGCAGCCGCCGGGACACGGCCTACGAGCAGTACTTC	TRBV7-2	-	few	TRBJ2-7
CAWTRGVNTEAFF	TGTGCCTGGACCAGGGGCGTGAACACTGAAGCTTTCTTT	TRBV30	-	few	TRBJ1-1
CASSKTGVEAFF	TGTGCCAGCAGTAAGACAGGGGTAGAAGCTTTCTTT	TRBV12-3/TRBV12-4	TRBD1	-	TRBJ1-1